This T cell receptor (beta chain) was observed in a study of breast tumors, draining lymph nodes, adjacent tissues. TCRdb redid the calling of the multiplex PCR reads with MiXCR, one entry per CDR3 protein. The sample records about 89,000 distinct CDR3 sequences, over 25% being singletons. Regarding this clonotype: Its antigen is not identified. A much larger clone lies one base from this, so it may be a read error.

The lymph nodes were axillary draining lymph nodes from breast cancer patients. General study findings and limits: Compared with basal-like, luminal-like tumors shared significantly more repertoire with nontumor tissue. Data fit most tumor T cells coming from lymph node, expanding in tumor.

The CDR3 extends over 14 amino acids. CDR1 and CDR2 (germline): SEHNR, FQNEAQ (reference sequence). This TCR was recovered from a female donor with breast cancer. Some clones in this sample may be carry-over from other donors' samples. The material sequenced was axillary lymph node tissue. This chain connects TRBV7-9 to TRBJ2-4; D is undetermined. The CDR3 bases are TGTGCCAGCAGCCTAATTGTTAGGAAAAGCATTCAGTACTTC. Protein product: CASSLIVRKSIQYF.